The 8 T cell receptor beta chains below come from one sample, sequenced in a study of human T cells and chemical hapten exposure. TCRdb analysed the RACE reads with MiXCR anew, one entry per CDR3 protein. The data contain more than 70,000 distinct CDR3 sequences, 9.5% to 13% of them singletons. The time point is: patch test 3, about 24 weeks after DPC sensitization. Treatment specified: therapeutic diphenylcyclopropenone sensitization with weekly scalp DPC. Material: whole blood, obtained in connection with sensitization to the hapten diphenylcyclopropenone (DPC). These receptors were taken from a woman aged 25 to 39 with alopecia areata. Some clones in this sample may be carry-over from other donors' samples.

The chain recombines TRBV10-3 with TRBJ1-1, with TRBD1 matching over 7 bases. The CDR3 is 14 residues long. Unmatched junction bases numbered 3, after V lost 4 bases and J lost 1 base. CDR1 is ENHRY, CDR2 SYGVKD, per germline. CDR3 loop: CAISGGQENTEAFF. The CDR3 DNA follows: TGTGCCATCAGTGGAGGACAGGAGAACACTGAAGCTTTCTTT.

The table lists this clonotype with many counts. The CDR3 loop reads CASSPTGEGSPLHF. CDR3 bases: TGTGCCAGCAGCCCGACAGGGGAGGGTTCACCCCTCCACTTT. The J gene is TRBJ1-6, the V gene TRBV7-9, with 8 bases that match TRBD1. Germline CDR1 and CDR2: SEHNR and FQNEAQ (reference sequence). V lost 5 bases to trimming and J lost 9 bases; unmatched junction nucleotides: 6. The CDR3 runs to 14 residues.

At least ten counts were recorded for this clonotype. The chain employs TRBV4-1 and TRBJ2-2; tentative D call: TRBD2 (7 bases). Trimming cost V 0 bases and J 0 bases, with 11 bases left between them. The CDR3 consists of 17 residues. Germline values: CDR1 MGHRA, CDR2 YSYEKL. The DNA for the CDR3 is TGCGCCAGCAGCCAAGATAGGGGGGGCGCGAACACCGGGGAGCTGTTTTTT. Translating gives CASSQDRGGANTGELFF.

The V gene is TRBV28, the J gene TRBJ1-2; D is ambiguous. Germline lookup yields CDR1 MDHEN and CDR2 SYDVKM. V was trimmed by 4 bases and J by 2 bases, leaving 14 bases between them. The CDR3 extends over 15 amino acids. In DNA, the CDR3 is TGTGCCAGCAGTTGGGGAATTCTGGAAAACTATGGCTACACCTTC. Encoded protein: CASSWGILENYGYTF.

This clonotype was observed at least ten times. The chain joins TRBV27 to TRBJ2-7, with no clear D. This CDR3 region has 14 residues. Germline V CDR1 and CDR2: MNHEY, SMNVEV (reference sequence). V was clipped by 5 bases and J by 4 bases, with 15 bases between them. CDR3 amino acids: CASSPPGRFYEQYF. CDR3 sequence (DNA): TGTGCCAGCAGTCCACCCGGAAGGTTTTACGAGCAGTACTTC.

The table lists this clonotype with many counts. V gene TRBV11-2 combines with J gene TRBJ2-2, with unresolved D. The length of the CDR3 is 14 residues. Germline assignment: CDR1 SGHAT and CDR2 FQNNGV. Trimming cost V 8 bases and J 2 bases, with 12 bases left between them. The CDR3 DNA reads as TGTGCCAGCCGCCGGGTGCATAACACCGGGGAGCTGTTTTTT. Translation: CASRRVHNTGELFF.

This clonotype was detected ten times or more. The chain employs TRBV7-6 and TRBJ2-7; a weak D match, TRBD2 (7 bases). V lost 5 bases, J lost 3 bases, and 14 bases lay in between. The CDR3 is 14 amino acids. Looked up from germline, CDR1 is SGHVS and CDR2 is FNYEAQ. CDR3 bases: TGTGCCAGCAGCACCGCGGGGGCGAGCTACGAGCAGTACTTC. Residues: CASSTAGASYEQYF.

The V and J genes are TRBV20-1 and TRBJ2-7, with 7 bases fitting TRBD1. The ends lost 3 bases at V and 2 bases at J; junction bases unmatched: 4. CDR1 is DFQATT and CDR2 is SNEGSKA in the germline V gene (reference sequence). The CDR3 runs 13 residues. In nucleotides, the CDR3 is TGCAGTGCTAGTTGGGACAGCGCCTACGAGCAGTACTTC. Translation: CSASWDSAYEQYF.